Presented here are 30 T cell receptor beta chains from one specimen sequenced in a study of blood T cell repertoires in COVID-19. TCRdb's table, derived via immunoSEQ multiplex PCR, lists solely in-frame clones and lacks some. Of 300,000 to 450,000 clones listed, around 87% are singletons. Specimen: PBMCs or T cells enriched from blood (not recorded which). All receptors come from a man aged 18-30 years who had recovered from COVID-19.

This clone has just one count. The rearrangement uses TRBV28 and TRBJ1-2, with no clear D. CDR1 is MDHEN and CDR2 is SYDVKM in the germline V gene. V was cut by 6 bases and J by 3 bases, with 14 bases left in between. CDR3 length: 14 amino acids. This chain's CDR3 is CASSPIPGDYGYTF. For the CDR3, the DNA is TGTGCCAGCAGCCCGATTCCGGGAGACTATGGCTACACCTTC.

This sequence joins TRBV14 and TRBJ1-2; D might be TRBD1 (6 bases). V was shortened by 3 bases and J by 4 bases, with 12 bases between the two germline ends. CDR3 size: 14 residues. Germline loops: CDR1 SGHDN, CDR2 FVKESK. CDR3 sequence (DNA): TGTGCCAGCAGCCATCCCCGGGACACCTATGGCTACACCTTC. It codes for CASSHPRDTYGYTF.

The chain uses TRBV9 and TRBJ1-4; 7 bases align to TRBD1. Per germline, CDR1 SGDLS and CDR2 YYNGEE. The ends lost 0 bases at V and 3 bases at J; junction bases unmatched: 5. The CDR3 consists of 16 residues. The CDR3 bases are TGTGCCAGCAGCGTAGGAGGGGGCGCGGCTAATGAAAAACTGTTTTTT. Encoded protein: CASSVGGGAANEKLFF.

CDR3 protein: CASSLNFHTGDTQYF. In DNA, the CDR3 is TGTGCCAGCAGCTTGAACTTTCATACGGGAGATACGCAGTATTTT. The genes are TRBV7-2 and TRBJ2-3; D is undetermined. This CDR3 is built from 15 residues. The V end was cut by 3 bases, the J end by 5 bases, with 15 bases between. CDR1 is SGHTA, CDR2 FQGNSA, per germline.

This chain uses TRBV2 with TRBJ1-4; D unresolved. The CDR3 covers 14 residues. Trimming stripped 3 bases from V and 6 bases from J, with 11 bases between. Germline lookup yields CDR1 SNHLY and CDR2 FYNNEI. CDR3 nucleotide sequence: TGTGCCAGCAGTGACGGGGAGGGTGATGAAAAACTGTTTTTT. It is translated as CASSDGEGDEKLFF.

This chain links TRBV5-5 with TRBJ2-1; TRBD1 aligns across 7 bases. CDR3 length: 15 residues. J lost 7 bases, V lost 4 bases, and 11 bases had no gene match. From germline, CDR1 is SGHKS and CDR2 YYEKEE (reference sequence). The chain's CDR3 is CASSPREQGSNEQFF. The CDR3 region has the DNA TGTGCCAGCAGCCCGAGGGAACAGGGGTCGAATGAGCAGTTCTTC.

The chain joins TRBV18 to TRBJ2-2; 8 bases are shared with TRBD2. From germline, CDR1 is KGHSH and CDR2 LQKENI. V gave up 1 base and J gave up 0 bases; unmatched junction bases: 4. CDR3 size: 17 residues. CDR3 sequence (DNA): TGTGCCAGCTCACCACTCAGCGGGGGATCGAACACCGGGGAGCTGTTTTTT. The encoded protein is CASSPLSGGSNTGELFF. Full variable domain (missing parts from reference TRBV18 and TRBJ2-2): NAGVMQNPRHLVRRRGQEARLRCSPMKGHSHVYWYRQLPEEGLKFMVYLQKENIIDESGMPKERFSAEFPKEGPSILRIQQVVRGDSAAYFCASSPLSGGSNTGELFFGEGSRLTVL.

The rearrangement uses TRBV25-1 and TRBJ1-2; D is unresolved. Germline assignment: CDR1 MGHDK and CDR2 SYGVNS. V was shortened by 1 base and J by 6 bases, with 12 bases between the two germline ends. CDR3 size: 14 residues. The CDR3 is CASSESSRWNGYTF. In nucleotides, the CDR3 is TGTGCCAGCAGTGAATCGAGCAGGTGGAATGGCTACACCTTC.

This sequence joins TRBV15 and TRBJ1-3; 8 bases fit TRBD1. The J segment lost 2 bases and the V segment lost 0 bases, leaving 6 bases of the junction unmatched. The CDR3 covers 17 residues. CDR1 and CDR2 from the germline V gene are LNHNV and YYDKDF (reference sequence). CDR3 protein: CATSREGQGLTGNTIYF. For the CDR3, the DNA is TGTGCCACCAGCAGAGAAGGACAGGGTCTTACTGGAAACACCATATATTTT.

This clone was seen once. The rearrangement links TRBV6-2 or TRBV6-3 to TRBJ2-7, with a possible D match to TRBD2 (5 bases). The germline gives CDR1 MNHEY, CDR2 SVGEGT. The CDR3 loop spans 11 amino acids. Trimming cost V 4 bases and J 9 bases, with 10 bases left between them. The DNA for the CDR3 is TGTGCCAGCAGTTCCTACGAGGGGCAGTACTTC. Its protein product is CASSSYEGQYF.

CDR3 residues: CASSRTGVNEQYF. CDR3 bases: TGTGCCAGCAGCCGGACAGGGGTGAACGAGCAGTACTTC. The V call is TRBV6-5, the J call TRBJ2-7, with TRBD1 matching 9 bases. Germline loops: CDR1 MNHEY, CDR2 SVGAGI. The CDR3 length is 13 residues. The V segment lost 6 bases and the J segment 5 bases; nucleotides outside the gene matches: 5.

The chain employs TRBV18 and TRBJ2-2; D call uncertain. Germline values: CDR1 KGHSH, CDR2 LQKENI. V lost 1 base, J lost 4 bases, and 7 bases lay in between. The CDR3 covers 14 residues. DNA for the CDR3: TGTGCCAGCTCACCACGCGAAAGCACCGGGGAGCTGTTTTTT. Amino acids: CASSPRESTGELFF.

The J gene is TRBJ1-6, the V gene TRBV9; D might be TRBD1 (6 bases). V lost 4 bases, J lost 8 bases, and 13 bases lay in between. The length of the CDR3 is 14 residues. Germline loops: CDR1 SGDLS, CDR2 YYNGEE. The CDR3 DNA follows: TGTGCCAGCAGCCTCCGACAGGCGGATTCACCCCTCCACTTT. Protein: CASSLRQADSPLHF.

The chain combines TRBV29-1 with TRBJ1-2; 11 bases match TRBD1. This CDR3 comprises 14 residues. CDR1 is SQVTM, CDR2 ANQGSEA, per germline. The trim removed 6 bases at V and 8 bases at J, leaving 11 bases unmatched. CDR3 DNA: TGCAGCGTGGCCTCCGGGACAGGGGGGGAAGGCTACACCTTC. Translated, it gives CSVASGTGGEGYTF.

This clone was picked up one time. V is TRBV9 and J is TRBJ2-1, with D hard to call. Trimming took off 4 bases at V and 10 bases at J, with 9 bases between the two ends. This CDR3 contains 11 residues. Germline V gene data show CDR1 as SGDLS and CDR2 as YYNGEE. The CDR3 reads CASSPIQEQFF. As DNA, the CDR3 is TGTGCCAGCAGCCCGATACAGGAGCAGTTCTTC.

This sequence joins TRBV7-9 and TRBJ1-3, with 10 nucleotides matching TRBD1. Germline V lookup: CDR1 SEHNR, CDR2 FQNEAQ (reference sequence). The V gene end was trimmed by 5 bases and the J gene end by 6 bases; junction bases not matched to a gene: 7. The CDR3 length is 15 residues. The CDR3 loop reads CASSMGQGNVNTIYF. The CDR3 nucleotides are TGTGCCAGCAGCATGGGACAGGGGAATGTAAACACCATATATTTT.

The chain employs TRBV29-1 and TRBJ2-5; 16 bases line up with TRBD2. CDR1 and CDR2 (germline): SQVTM, ANQGSEA. Germline trimming cut 7 bases from V and 4 bases from J; bases unmatched to any gene: 9. The CDR3 length is 16 residues. The CDR3 bases are TGCAGCGCTTCGGGACTAGCGGGAGGGGATGTAGAGACCCAGTACTTC. It codes for CSASGLAGGDVETQYF.

V and J are TRBV5-1 and TRBJ1-1; D is unclear. V lost 4 bases and J lost 2, with 9 bases in between. Germline V gene data show CDR1 as SGHRS and CDR2 as YFSETQ. This CDR3 is 13 amino acids long. CDR3 bases: TGCGCCAGCAGCGGTTCAGATAACACTGAAGCTTTCTTT. Its translation: CASSGSDNTEAFF. The full variable domain, its missing parts supplied by reference TRBV5-1 and TRBJ1-1, is KAGVTQTPRYLIKTRGQQVTLSCSPISGHRSVSWYQQTPGQGLQFLFEYFSETQRNKGNFPGRFSGRQFSNSRSEMNVSTLELGDSALYLCASSGSDNTEAFFGQGTRLTVV.

The rearrangement links TRBV29-1 to TRBJ1-1, with D maybe TRBD1 (5 bases). The CDR3 has 13 residues. V dropped 4 bases and J dropped 4 bases, with 13 bases sitting between them. Germline V gene lookup returns CDR1 SQVTM and CDR2 ANQGSEA. As DNA, the CDR3 is TGCAGCGTTGGCGGAGGGGCAAGCACTGAAGCTTTCTTT. It translates to CSVGGGASTEAFF.

This clone was recorded only once. The chain combines TRBV18 with TRBJ1-1, with 8 bases aligning to TRBD1. Germline assignment: CDR1 KGHSH and CDR2 LQKENI. V trimming: 4 bases; J trimming: 8 bases; junction bases outside the gene matches: 9. The CDR3 consists of 14 residues. DNA for the CDR3: TGTGCCAGCTCACGGTCGGACAGGGTTGAGGAAGCTTTCTTT. Its translation: CASSRSDRVEEAFF. Supplemented by reference TRBV18 and TRBJ1-1, the full variable domain reads NAGVMQNPRHLVRRRGQEARLRCSPMKGHSHVYWYRQLPEEGLKFMVYLQKENIIDESGMPKERFSAEFPKEGPSILRIQQVVRGDSAAYFCASSRSDRVEEAFFGQGTRLTVV.

V gene TRBV6-1 combines with J gene TRBJ1-1; 11 nucleotides align to TRBD1. CDR3 size: 14 residues. V shed 0 bases, J shed 11 bases, and the junction held 5 bases outside the gene matches. Germline assignment: CDR1 MNHNS and CDR2 SASEGT. Written as DNA, the CDR3 is TGTGCCAGCAGTGAAGCGTCGGACAGGGGGCTCGCTTTCTTT. Its translation is CASSEASDRGLAFF.

The CDR3 spells CASRAGEAGYTF. CDR3 sequence (DNA): TGTGCCTCCCGAGCGGGGGAGGCGGGCTACACCTTC. V and J are TRBV6-5 and TRBJ1-2; D is possibly TRBD1 (5 bases). CDR3 size: 12 residues. Trimming took 11 bases from V and 8 from J, leaving 18 bases between them. The germline gives CDR1 MNHEY, CDR2 SVGAGI.

The CDR3 region is CASSQVTSGSPLHF. For the CDR3, the DNA is TGTGCCAGCAGCCAAGTTACGTCGGGTTCACCCCTCCACTTT. The rearrangement uses TRBV6-6 and TRBJ1-6; unclear D gene. This CDR3 is 14 amino acids long. With 6 bases removed from V and 9 bases from J, the gap between germline ends came to 15 bases. The germline V gene encodes CDR1 MNHNY and CDR2 SVGAGI (reference sequence).

The chain carries TRBV11-3 and TRBJ2-2, with 9 bases that match TRBD1. Trimming removed 0 bases from V and 6 bases from J; junction bases left unmatched: 11. CDR1 is SGHNT, CDR2 YENEEA, per germline. There are 18 residues in the CDR3. CDR3 sequence (DNA): TGTGCCAGCAGCTTAGATCTTGAAGGGACAGGGTTTCCCGGGGAGCTGTTTTTT. Protein sequence: CASSLDLEGTGFPGELFF.

J is TRBJ2-7 and V is TRBV5-1; D perhaps matches TRBD1 (6 bases). V lost 4 bases to trimming and J lost 3 bases, with 14 bases between them. The CDR3 covers 14 residues. Germline-derived CDR1 and CDR2 are SGHRS and YFSETQ. CDR3 residues: CASSDETGSYEQYF. The CDR3 DNA follows: TGCGCCAGCAGCGACGAAACAGGGAGCTACGAGCAGTACTTC.

Only one count was recorded for this clone. The genes are TRBV20-1 and TRBJ2-1, with TRBD2 matching over 9 bases. The CDR3 loop spans 16 amino acids. Unmatched junction bases numbered 10, after V lost 3 bases and J lost 4 bases. In germline, CDR1 is DFQATT, CDR2 SNEGSKA (reference sequence). The CDR3 loop is CSASLPIAGVYNEQFF. The CDR3 nucleotides are TGCAGTGCTAGTCTCCCTATAGCGGGGGTTTACAATGAGCAGTTCTTC.

J is TRBJ1-6 and V is TRBV4-3; 8 bases fit TRBD1. The V segment lost 1 base and the J segment 7 bases; nucleotides outside the gene matches: 0. Germline V lookup: CDR1 LGHNA, CDR2 YSLEER. There are 14 residues in the CDR3. The CDR3 protein is CASSQGQGNSPLHF. CDR3 DNA: TGCGCCAGCAGCCAAGGACAGGGGAATTCACCCCTCCACTTT.

This sequence joins TRBV7-2 and TRBJ2-1; TRBD2 matches 8 bases. This CDR3 is built from 18 residues. Germline-derived CDR1 and CDR2 are SGHTA and FQGNSA. The trim removed 2 bases at V and 3 bases at J, leaving 12 bases unmatched. The CDR3: CASSLKGFSGKDYNEQFF. The CDR3 coding sequence is TGTGCCAGCAGCTTAAAGGGGTTTAGCGGGAAGGACTACAATGAGCAGTTCTTC.

The gene calls are TRBV29-1 and TRBJ1-1; 12 nucleotides line up with TRBD1. Trimming removed 6 bases from V and 1 base from J; junction bases left unmatched: 12. The CDR3 has 17 residues. Germline V lookup: CDR1 SQVTM, CDR2 ANQGSEA. For the CDR3, the DNA is TGCAGCGTCGCCCCCGGGACAGGGGGCTTTGGGAACACTGAAGCTTTCTTT. This gives the protein CSVAPGTGGFGNTEAFF.

The gene calls are TRBV6-1 and TRBJ2-3; D is possibly TRBD1 (5 bases). Germline values: CDR1 MNHNS, CDR2 SASEGT. CDR3 length equals 16 residues. Trimming pared 0 bases from V and 2 bases from J, leaving 12 bases between. The CDR3 spells CASSEAPVGVTDTQYF. As DNA, the CDR3 is TGTGCCAGCAGTGAAGCGCCTGTAGGGGTCACAGATACGCAGTATTTT.